Listed below are T cell receptor beta chains from one sample, sequenced in a study of shared clonotypes between healthy human individuals. Sequencing used immunoSEQ multiplex PCR; TCRdb keeps in-frame clones, though not all of them. The profile covers around 560,000 clones, with about 95% appearing a single time and about 0.11% taken by the ten largest. The sequencing sample was made of naive CD8+ T cells sorted from blood. The origin of the receptors is a woman aged 30 to 39 in good health. Each CDR3 is given without its conserved first and last residue. The order of the fields is clone size, J gene, V gene, CDR3 protein. Not all rows give a size; the values are once, few, many and, for expanded clones, a class.

clone size: -
J gene: TRBJ2-7
V gene: TRBV7-9
CDR3 protein: ASSSFPGLAYEQY

clone size: -
J gene: TRBJ2-3
V gene: TRBV14
CDR3 protein: ASSQEFTSTDTQY

clone size: -
J gene: TRBJ2-7
V gene: TRBV19
CDR3 protein: ASNGMTGGEQY

clone size: few
J gene: TRBJ2-7
V gene: TRBV27
CDR3 protein: ASSPQGANYEQY

clone size: -
J gene: TRBJ2-7
V gene: TRBV5-6
CDR3 protein: ASSSGTGAYEQY

clone size: -
J gene: TRBJ2-1
V gene: TRBV5-4
CDR3 protein: ASSLVAGKNEQF

clone size: -
J gene: TRBJ2-7
V gene: TRBV15
CDR3 protein: ATSRGSGLYSYEQY

clone size: -
J gene: TRBJ2-2
V gene: TRBV21-1
CDR3 protein: ASTKMKTGELF

clone size: -
J gene: TRBJ2-1
V gene: TRBV29-1
CDR3 protein: SVGSGRFYNEQF

clone size: -
J gene: TRBJ2-3
V gene: TRBV19
CDR3 protein: ASSITPTNTDTQY

clone size: -
J gene: TRBJ1-2
V gene: TRBV6-5
CDR3 protein: ASTQGAGNGYT

clone size: -
J gene: TRBJ2-2
V gene: TRBV19
CDR3 protein: ASSIVSVGTGELF

clone size: -
J gene: TRBJ2-7
V gene: TRBV29-1
CDR3 protein: SVSGGSFYEQY

clone size: -
J gene: TRBJ2-7
V gene: TRBV19
CDR3 protein: ASSETGSAVYEQY

clone size: -
J gene: TRBJ1-4
V gene: TRBV11-2
CDR3 protein: ASSYGSSSIEKLF

clone size: once
J gene: TRBJ2-3
V gene: TRBV2
CDR3 protein: ASEVSGRAFRTDTQY

clone size: -
J gene: TRBJ1-1
V gene: TRBV10-2
CDR3 protein: ASSETGTGGFGTEAF

clone size: -
J gene: TRBJ1-1
V gene: TRBV5-4
CDR3 protein: ASSLGQPTEAF

clone size: -
J gene: TRBJ2-3
V gene: TRBV7-9
CDR3 protein: ASSSSVADTQY

clone size: -
J gene: TRBJ2-7
V gene: TRBV7-2
CDR3 protein: ASSLVGSGREQY

clone size: -
J gene: TRBJ1-5
V gene: TRBV2
CDR3 protein: ASSESSYSNQPQH

clone size: -
J gene: TRBJ2-5
V gene: TRBV6-5
CDR3 protein: ASSYSKEGGLETQY

clone size: -
J gene: TRBJ2-1
V gene: TRBV7-2
CDR3 protein: ASSPSGSSYNEQF

clone size: -
J gene: TRBJ1-2
V gene: TRBV27
CDR3 protein: ASRLSGRDYYGYT

clone size: -
J gene: TRBJ2-7
V gene: TRBV13
CDR3 protein: ASRDGLTYEQY

clone size: -
J gene: TRBJ1-3
V gene: TRBV5-6
CDR3 protein: ASSFGRVGGNTIY

clone size: -
J gene: TRBJ1-5
V gene: TRBV5-1
CDR3 protein: ASSLGGYNQPQH

clone size: -
J gene: TRBJ2-7
V gene: TRBV27
CDR3 protein: ASGDIPGLAVYEQY

clone size: -
J gene: TRBJ2-2
V gene: TRBV4-2
CDR3 protein: ASSQTGGFPGELF

clone size: -
J gene: TRBJ2-2
V gene: TRBV11-2
CDR3 protein: ASSLVGLGAGELF

clone size: -
J gene: TRBJ1-5
V gene: TRBV19
CDR3 protein: ASSITGYPNQPQH

clone size: -
J gene: TRBJ1-5
V gene: TRBV7-6
CDR3 protein: ASSLRDHRTGKPQH

clone size: -
J gene: TRBJ2-1
V gene: TRBV28
CDR3 protein: ASGDYPESYNEQF

clone size: -
J gene: TRBJ1-4
V gene: TRBV6-5
CDR3 protein: ASSQGQGGKLF

clone size: -
J gene: TRBJ2-7
V gene: TRBV11-2
CDR3 protein: ASSSRGGRVSNEQY

clone size: -
J gene: TRBJ2-7
V gene: TRBV6-1
CDR3 protein: ASILSGSFSYEQY

clone size: once
J gene: TRBJ2-5
V gene: TRBV30
CDR3 protein: AWSGGAGGTQETQY

clone size: -
J gene: TRBJ2-7
V gene: TRBV19
CDR3 protein: ASSGDLYEQY

clone size: -
J gene: TRBJ1-1
V gene: TRBV11-3
CDR3 protein: ASSLALGEAF

clone size: once
J gene: TRBJ2-7
V gene: TRBV7-1
CDR3 protein: ASSLGSSSYEQY

clone size: -
J gene: TRBJ2-5
V gene: TRBV27
CDR3 protein: ASGSEETQY

clone size: -
J gene: TRBJ1-2
V gene: TRBV5-6
CDR3 protein: ASSISGSNYGYT

clone size: -
J gene: TRBJ2-3
V gene: TRBV10-1
CDR3 protein: ASSEGAGVTDTQY

clone size: -
J gene: TRBJ2-4
V gene: TRBV2
CDR3 protein: ASSGKVLNIQY

clone size: -
J gene: TRBJ2-7
V gene: TRBV9
CDR3 protein: ASRYGTAYEQY

clone size: -
J gene: TRBJ2-1
V gene: TRBV19
CDR3 protein: ASSINGDHEQF

clone size: -
J gene: TRBJ2-2
V gene: TRBV4-1
CDR3 protein: ASSFSGTGELF

clone size: -
J gene: TRBJ2-7
V gene: TRBV11-2
CDR3 protein: ASSFERGYEQY

clone size: -
J gene: TRBJ1-4
V gene: TRBV21-1
CDR3 protein: ASSKALWGINEKLF

clone size: -
J gene: TRBJ1-4
V gene: TRBV6-5
CDR3 protein: ASSRTSYNEKLF

clone size: -
J gene: TRBJ1-6
V gene: TRBV27
CDR3 protein: ASSLAGPGSPLH

clone size: -
J gene: TRBJ2-5
V gene: TRBV7-8
CDR3 protein: ASSTTGTGGAAQY

clone size: -
J gene: TRBJ2-2
V gene: TRBV4-1
CDR3 protein: ASKPGLADTGELF

clone size: -
J gene: TRBJ2-1
V gene: TRBV19
CDR3 protein: ASSIDALLWTTKSYNEQF

clone size: -
J gene: TRBJ2-7
V gene: TRBV4-1
CDR3 protein: ASSRPTSGSTYEQY